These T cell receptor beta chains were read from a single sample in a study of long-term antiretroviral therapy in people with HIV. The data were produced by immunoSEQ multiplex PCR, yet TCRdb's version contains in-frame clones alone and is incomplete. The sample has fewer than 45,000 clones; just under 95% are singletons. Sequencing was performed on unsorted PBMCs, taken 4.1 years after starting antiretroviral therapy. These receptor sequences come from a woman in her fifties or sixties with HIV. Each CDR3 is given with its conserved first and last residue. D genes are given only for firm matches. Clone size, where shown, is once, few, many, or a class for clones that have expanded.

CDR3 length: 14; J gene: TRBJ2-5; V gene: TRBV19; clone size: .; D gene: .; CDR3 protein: CASSIAASDETQYF; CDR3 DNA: TGTGCCAGTAGTATAGCGGCTAGCGACGAGACCCAGTACTTC
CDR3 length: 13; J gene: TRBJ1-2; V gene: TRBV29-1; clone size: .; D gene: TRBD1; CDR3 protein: CSVDFQGVYGYTF; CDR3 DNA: TGCAGCGTTGATTTTCAGGGGGTCTATGGCTACACCTTC
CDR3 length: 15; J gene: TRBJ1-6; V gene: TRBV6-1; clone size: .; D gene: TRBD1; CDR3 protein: CASSENRGPNSPLHF; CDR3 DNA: TGTGCCAGCAGTGAGAACAGGGGGCCCAATTCACCCCTCCACTTT
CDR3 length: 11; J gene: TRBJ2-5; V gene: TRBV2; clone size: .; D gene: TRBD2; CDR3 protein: CASRTGGTQYF; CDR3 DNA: TGTGCCAGCAGGACGGGGGGGACCCAGTACTTC
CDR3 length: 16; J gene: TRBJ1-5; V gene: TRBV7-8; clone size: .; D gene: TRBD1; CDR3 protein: CASRQPGQGRNQPQHF; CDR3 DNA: TGTGCCAGCAGGCAACCGGGACAGGGACGTAATCAGCCCCAGCATTTT
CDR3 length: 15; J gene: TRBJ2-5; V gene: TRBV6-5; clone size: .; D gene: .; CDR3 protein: CASAEAGALQETQYF; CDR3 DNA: TGTGCCTCAGCGGAGGCGGGGGCCCTCCAAGAGACCCAGTACTTC
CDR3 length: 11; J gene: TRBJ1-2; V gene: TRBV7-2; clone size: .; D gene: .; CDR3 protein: CASSPGAGYTF; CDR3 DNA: TGTGCCAGCAGCCCCGGCGCAGGCTACACCTTC
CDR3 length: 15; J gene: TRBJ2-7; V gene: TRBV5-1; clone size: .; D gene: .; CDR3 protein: CASSFRTYPPYEQYF; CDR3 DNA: TGCGCCAGCAGCTTCAGGACATATCCCCCCTACGAGCAGTACTTC
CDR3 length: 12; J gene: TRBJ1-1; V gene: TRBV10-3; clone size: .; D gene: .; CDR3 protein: CAISRDYTEAFF; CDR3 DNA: TGTGCCATCAGCAGGGATTATACTGAAGCTTTCTTT
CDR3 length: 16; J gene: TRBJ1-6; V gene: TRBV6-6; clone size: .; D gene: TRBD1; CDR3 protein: CASRAPDRGPNSPLHF; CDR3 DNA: TGTGCCAGCAGAGCCCCTGACAGGGGGCCTAATTCACCCCTCCACTTT
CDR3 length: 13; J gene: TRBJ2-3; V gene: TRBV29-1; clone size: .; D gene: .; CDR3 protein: CSVVRLGADTQYF; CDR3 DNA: TGCAGCGTCGTCCGGCTAGGGGCAGATACGCAGTATTTT
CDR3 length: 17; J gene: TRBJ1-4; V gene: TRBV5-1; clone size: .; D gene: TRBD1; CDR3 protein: CASSRRDRGAGAEKLFF; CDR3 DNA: TGCGCCAGCAGCCGCCGGGACAGGGGGGCCGGGGCTGAAAAACTGTTTTTT
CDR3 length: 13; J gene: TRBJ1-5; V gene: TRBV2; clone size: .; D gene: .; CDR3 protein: CASTGLSNQPQHF; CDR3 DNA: TGTGCCAGCACCGGACTTAGCAATCAGCCCCAGCATTTT
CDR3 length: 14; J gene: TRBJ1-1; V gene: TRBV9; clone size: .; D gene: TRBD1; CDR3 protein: CASSFGTVPTEAFF; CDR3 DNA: TGTGCCAGCAGCTTCGGGACAGTACCGACTGAAGCTTTCTTT
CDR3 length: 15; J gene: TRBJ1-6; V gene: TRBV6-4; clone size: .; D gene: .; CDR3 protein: CASSPRHDGNSPLHF; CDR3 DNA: TGTGCCAGCAGCCCCCGACACGATGGGAATTCACCCCTCCACTTT
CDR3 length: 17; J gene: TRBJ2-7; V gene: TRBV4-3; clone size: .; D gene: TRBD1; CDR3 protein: CASSLRLTGTGVGEQYF; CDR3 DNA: TGCGCCAGCAGCTTGCGACTCACCGGGACAGGGGTTGGAGAGCAGTACTTC
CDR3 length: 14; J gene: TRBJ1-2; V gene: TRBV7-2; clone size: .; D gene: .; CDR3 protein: CASSLVGNQGGYTF; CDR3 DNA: TGTGCCAGCAGCTTAGTGGGCAACCAGGGGGGCTACACCTTC
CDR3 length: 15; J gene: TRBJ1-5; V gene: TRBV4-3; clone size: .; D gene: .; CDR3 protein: CASSQAQGGNQPQHF; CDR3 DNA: TGCGCCAGCAGCCAAGCACAGGGTGGCAATCAGCCCCAGCATTTT
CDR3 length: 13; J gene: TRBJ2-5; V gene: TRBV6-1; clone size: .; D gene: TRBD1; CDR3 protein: CASRGTGQETQYF; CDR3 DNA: TGTGCCAGCAGAGGGACAGGGCAAGAGACCCAGTACTTC
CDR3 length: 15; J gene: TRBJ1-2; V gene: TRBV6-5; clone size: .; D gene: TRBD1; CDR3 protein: CASSATPVDRDGYTF; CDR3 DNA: TGTGCCAGCAGTGCAACCCCAGTGGACAGGGACGGCTACACCTTC
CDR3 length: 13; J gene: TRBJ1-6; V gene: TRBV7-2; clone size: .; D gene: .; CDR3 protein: CASSYYSELPLHF; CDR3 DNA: TGTGCCAGCAGCTATTACAGCGAATTACCCCTCCACTTT
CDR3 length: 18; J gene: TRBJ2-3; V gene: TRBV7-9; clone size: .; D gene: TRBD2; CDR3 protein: CASTSWGSGGASTDTQYF; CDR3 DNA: TGTGCCAGCACCTCGTGGGGTAGCGGGGGCGCTAGCACAGATACGCAGTATTTT
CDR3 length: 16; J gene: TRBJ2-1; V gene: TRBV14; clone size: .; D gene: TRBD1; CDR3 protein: CASSHHGGTGDNEQFF; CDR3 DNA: TGTGCCAGCAGTCACCATGGGGGGACAGGTGACAATGAGCAGTTCTTC
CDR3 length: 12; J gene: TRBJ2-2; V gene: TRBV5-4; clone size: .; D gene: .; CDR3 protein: CASSLDTGELFF; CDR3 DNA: TGTGCCAGCAGCTTGGACACCGGGGAGCTGTTTTTT
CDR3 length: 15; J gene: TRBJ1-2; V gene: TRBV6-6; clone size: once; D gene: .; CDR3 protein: CASSYSDRVGYGYTF; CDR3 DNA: TGTGCCAGCAGTTACTCAGATAGGGTAGGCTATGGCTACACCTTC
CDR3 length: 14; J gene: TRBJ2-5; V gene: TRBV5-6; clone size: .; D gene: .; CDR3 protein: CASSGTGGGETQYF; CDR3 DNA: TGTGCCAGCAGCGGAACGGGGGGCGGTGAGACCCAGTACTTC
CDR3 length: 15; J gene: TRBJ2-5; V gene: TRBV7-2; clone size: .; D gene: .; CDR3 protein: CASSLVAPGGGTQYF; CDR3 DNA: TGTGCCAGCAGCTTAGTGGCTCCCGGAGGCGGGACCCAGTACTTC
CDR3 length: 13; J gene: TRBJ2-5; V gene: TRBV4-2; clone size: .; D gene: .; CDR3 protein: CASSQVQGETQYF; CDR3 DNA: TGTGCCAGCAGCCAAGTTCAGGGGGAGACCCAGTACTTC
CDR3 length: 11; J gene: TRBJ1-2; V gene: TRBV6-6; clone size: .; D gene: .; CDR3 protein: CASSYSRGYTF; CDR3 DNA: TGTGCCAGCAGTTACTCCCGTGGCTACACCTTC
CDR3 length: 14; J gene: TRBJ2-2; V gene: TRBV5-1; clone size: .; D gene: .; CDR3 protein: CASSLNQNTGELFF; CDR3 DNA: TGCGCCAGCAGCTTGAACCAGAACACCGGGGAGCTGTTTTTT
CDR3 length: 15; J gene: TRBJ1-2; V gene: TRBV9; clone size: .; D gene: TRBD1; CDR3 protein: CASSETGATLYGYTF; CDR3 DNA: TGTGCCAGCAGCGAGACAGGGGCGACCCTTTATGGCTACACCTTC
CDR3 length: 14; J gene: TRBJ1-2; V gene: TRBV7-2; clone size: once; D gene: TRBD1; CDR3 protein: CASSRFLTGGLYTF; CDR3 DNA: TGTGCCAGCAGCCGCTTCCTGACAGGGGGCCTCTACACCTTC
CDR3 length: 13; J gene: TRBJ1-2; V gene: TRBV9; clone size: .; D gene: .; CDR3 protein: CASSVGGNYGYTF; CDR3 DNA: TGTGCCAGCAGCGTAGGCGGGAACTATGGCTACACCTTC
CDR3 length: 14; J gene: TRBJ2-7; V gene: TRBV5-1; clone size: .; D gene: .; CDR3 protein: CASGPTFYSYEQYF; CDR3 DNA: TGCGCCAGCGGCCCTACGTTTTACTCCTACGAGCAGTACTTC
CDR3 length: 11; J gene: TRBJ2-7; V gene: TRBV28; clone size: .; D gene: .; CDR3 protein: CASISRGEQYF; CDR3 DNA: TGTGCCAGCATATCAAGAGGAGAGCAGTACTTC
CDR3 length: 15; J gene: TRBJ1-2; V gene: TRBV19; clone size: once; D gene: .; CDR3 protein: CASSIPTRGNYGYTF; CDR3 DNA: TGTGCCAGTAGCATACCCACCCGGGGGAACTATGGCTACACCTTC
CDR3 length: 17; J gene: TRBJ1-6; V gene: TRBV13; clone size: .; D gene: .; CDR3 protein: CASSFNGWGLENSPLHF; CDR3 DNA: TGTGCCAGCAGCTTCAACGGGTGGGGGCTCGAGAATTCACCCCTCCACTTT
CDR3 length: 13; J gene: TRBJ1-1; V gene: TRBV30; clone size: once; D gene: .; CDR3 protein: CAWSGRGGTEAFF; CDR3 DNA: TGTGCCTGGAGTGGCAGGGGCGGCACTGAAGCTTTCTTT
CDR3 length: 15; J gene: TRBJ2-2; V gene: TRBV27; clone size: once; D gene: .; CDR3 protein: CASSFGRTNTGELFF; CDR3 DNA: TGTGCCAGCAGTTTCGGACGGACGAACACCGGGGAGCTGTTTTTT
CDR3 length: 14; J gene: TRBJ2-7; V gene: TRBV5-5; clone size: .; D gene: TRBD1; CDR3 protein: CASSELTGGYEQYF; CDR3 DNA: TGTGCCAGCAGCGAACTGACAGGGGGCTACGAGCAGTACTTC
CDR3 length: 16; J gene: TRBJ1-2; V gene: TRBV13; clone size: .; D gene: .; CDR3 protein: CASSFRERAGWDGYTF; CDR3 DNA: TGTGCCAGCAGCTTCCGAGAAAGGGCGGGTTGGGATGGCTACACCTTC
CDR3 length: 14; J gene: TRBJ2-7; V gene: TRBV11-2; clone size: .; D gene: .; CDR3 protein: CASSLERMSYEQYF; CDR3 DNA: TGTGCCAGCAGCTTAGAGAGGATGTCCTACGAGCAGTACTTC
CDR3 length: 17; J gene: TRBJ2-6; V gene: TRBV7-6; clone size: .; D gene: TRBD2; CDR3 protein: CASSLPVGGSGANVLTF; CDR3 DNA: TGTGCCAGCAGCTTACCCGTCGGGGGGTCTGGGGCCAACGTCCTGACTTTC
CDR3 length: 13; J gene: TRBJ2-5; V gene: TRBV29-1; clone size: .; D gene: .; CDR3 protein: CSDTRGGIGTQYF; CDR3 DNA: TGCAGCGACACGAGGGGGGGGATTGGGACCCAGTACTTC
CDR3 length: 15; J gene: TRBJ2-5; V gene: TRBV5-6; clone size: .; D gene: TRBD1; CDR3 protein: CASSWTGGGVETQYF; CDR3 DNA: TGTGCCAGCAGCTGGACAGGGGGCGGAGTGGAGACCCAGTACTTC
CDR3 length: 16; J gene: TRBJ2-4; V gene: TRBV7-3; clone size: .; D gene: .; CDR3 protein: CASSSSSGLSKNIQYF; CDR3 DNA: TGTGCCAGCAGCTCGTCCTCGGGGTTGAGTAAAAACATTCAGTACTTC
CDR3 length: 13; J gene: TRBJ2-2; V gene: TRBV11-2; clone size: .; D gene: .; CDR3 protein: CASSSLGTGELFF; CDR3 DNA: TGTGCCAGCAGCTCCCTAGGCACCGGGGAGCTGTTTTTT
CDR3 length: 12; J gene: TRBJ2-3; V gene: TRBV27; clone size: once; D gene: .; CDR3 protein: CVTTAYTDTQYF; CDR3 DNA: TGTGTCACGACAGCTTACACAGATACGCAGTATTTT
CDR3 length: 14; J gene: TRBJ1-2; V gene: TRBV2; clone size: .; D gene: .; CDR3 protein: CASSARGAYYGYTF; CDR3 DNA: TGTGCCAGCAGTGCCCGGGGGGCGTACTATGGCTACACCTTC
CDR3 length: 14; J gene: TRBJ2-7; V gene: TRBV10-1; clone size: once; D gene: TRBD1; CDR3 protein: CASSGRGHSYEQYF; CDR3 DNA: TGCGCCAGCAGTGGCAGGGGGCACTCCTACGAGCAGTACTTC
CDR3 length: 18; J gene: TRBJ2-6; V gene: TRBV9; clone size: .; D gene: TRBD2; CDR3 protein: CASFGLAGGHSGANVLTF; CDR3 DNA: TGTGCCAGCTTCGGACTAGCGGGGGGCCACTCTGGGGCCAACGTCCTGACTTTC
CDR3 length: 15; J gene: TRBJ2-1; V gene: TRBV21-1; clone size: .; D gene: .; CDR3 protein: CASSIDRGPVNEQFF; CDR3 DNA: TGTGCCAGCAGCATAGACAGGGGGCCGGTCAATGAGCAGTTCTTC